Listed below are T cell receptor beta chains from one sample, sequenced in a study of T-cell memory formation after mild COVID-19. TCRdb itself ran the 5' RACE reads through MiXCR, one entry per CDR3 protein. Found here are under 300,000 distinct CDR3 sequences, roughly 8.2% of them singletons; the top ten hold around a fifth. Sequencing was performed on PBMCs or a T cell subset sorted from them (not recorded which). These receptors were collected from a man between 18 and 29 years old who had mild COVID-19 (a few samples of this study predate the infection). Cell type and time point are not known. CDR3s include the opening cysteine and the closing phenylalanine or tryptophan. The order of the fields is clone size, D gene, J gene, V gene, CDR3 DNA, CDR3 protein. D genes are given only for firm matches. The size entry is marked missing in some rows and otherwise reads once, few, many or a size class.

. | . | TRBJ1-1 | TRBV5-1 | TGCGCCAGCAGCTTGTCAGGACGGAGTGAAGCTTTCTTT | CASSLSGRSEAFF
few | . | TRBJ2-5 | TRBV7-9 | TGTGCCAGCAACCCTGGGTTGTACCAAGAGACCCAGTACTTC | CASNPGLYQETQYF
few | . | TRBJ1-2 | TRBV6-5 | TGTGCCAGCAGTTACCGGCAATCGGGCCCCTTTGATGGCTACACCTTC | CASSYRQSGPFDGYTF
few | . | TRBJ2-3 | TRBV5-1 | TGCGCCAGCACCACCGGACAGACAAGCACAGATACGCAGTATTTT | CASTTGQTSTDTQYF
. | TRBD1 | TRBJ1-2 | TRBV6-5 | TGTGCCAGCAGTCCTCATTTGACAGGGAGAGGGTTATATGGCTACACCTTC | CASSPHLTGRGLYGYTF
. | . | TRBJ2-5 | TRBV7-9 | TGTGCCAGCAGCTTTAGCCAGAACCAAGAGACCCAGTACTTC | CASSFSQNQETQYF
. | . | TRBJ2-7 | TRBV4-2 | TGTGCCAGCAGCCAAGACCTGCGCGCGGGCAGAGTCTTC | CASSQDLRAGRVF
. | . | TRBJ2-7 | TRBV5-4 | TGTGCCAGCAGCCCTGGGAGCAGGTCCTACGAGCAGTACTTC | CASSPGSRSYEQYF
. | TRBD2 | TRBJ2-3 | TRBV5-1 | TGCGCCAGCAGCTACATAGCGGGAAGCACAGATACGCAGTATTTT | CASSYIAGSTDTQYF
. | TRBD2 | TRBJ2-5 | TRBV3-1 | TGTGCCAGCAGCCAAGACCCGCCTAGCGGATTCCAAGAGACCCAGTACTTC | CASSQDPPSGFQETQYF
few | . | TRBJ2-3 | TRBV4-2 | TGTGCCAGCAGCCAAGATCCGGGACTTCCAGATACGCAGTATTTT | CASSQDPGLPDTQYF
few | TRBD2 | TRBJ2-3 | TRBV15 | TGTGCCACCAGCAGAGAGCGGGGGGGCCCAGATACGCAGTATTTT | CATSRERGGPDTQYF
few | TRBD1 | TRBJ2-1 | TRBV20-1 | TGCAGAAGTTTAGCTTTGGGACAGGGATACGATGAGCAGTTCTTC | CRSLALGQGYDEQFF
. | . | TRBJ1-1 | TRBV27 | TGTGCCAGCAGTTTATCATTGGGTTACACTGAAGCTTTCTTT | CASSLSLGYTEAFF
few | TRBD1 | TRBJ2-7 | TRBV12-3/TRBV12-4 | TGTGCCAGCAGCTCCGGGACAGTTTACGAGCAGTACTTC | CASSSGTVYEQYF
few | . | TRBJ1-1 | TRBV29-1 | TGCAGCGTTGAACTGCTGTTTGAAGCTTTCTTT | CSVELLFEAFF
few | . | TRBJ1-1 | TRBV27 | TGTGCCAGCAGTTTAGGATATTGGACGAACACTGAAGCTTTCTTT | CASSLGYWTNTEAFF
few | . | TRBJ1-1 | TRBV29-1 | TGCAGCGTCCCGACCCGAGAGAACACTGAAGCTTTCTTT | CSVPTRENTEAFF
few | TRBD2 | TRBJ2-3 | TRBV7-9 | TGTGCCAGCAGCTTAGTGCGGGACTACACAGATACGCAGTATTTT | CASSLVRDYTDTQYF
. | . | TRBJ1-2 | TRBV5-6 | TGTGCCAGCAGCACGGATTTTGGGGGCGTAAGCGTACGGGGCTACACCTTC | CASSTDFGGVSVRGYTF
. | . | TRBJ1-2 | TRBV2 | TGTGCCAGCACCGTGTCTAGTGGCTACACCTTC | CASTVSSGYTF
many | . | TRBJ1-6 | TRBV20-1 | TGCAGTGCTAGCCATAATTCACCCCTCCACTTT | CSASHNSPLHF
many | . | TRBJ2-1 | TRBV5-1 | TGCGCCAGCAGCTTGACTAGGAATGAGCAGTTCTTC | CASSLTRNEQFF
few | . | TRBJ2-3 | TRBV6-6 | TGTGCCAGCAGCCCCGGGACGCAGTATTTT | CASSPGTQYF
few | TRBD2 | TRBJ2-1 | TRBV24-1 | TGTGCCACCAGTGAGCGGGGGGATGAGCAGTTCTTC | CATSERGDEQFF
. | TRBD2 | TRBJ2-7 | TRBV7-9 | TGTGCCAGCAGCGCGAAGGCGGGGGGAAGATCCTACGAGCAGTACTTC | CASSAKAGGRSYEQYF
few | TRBD1 | TRBJ1-2 | TRBV7-2 | TGTGCCAGCAGCCGAGAATTTAGACAGGGAGGAAGCGGCTACACCTTC | CASSREFRQGGSGYTF
. | . | TRBJ2-4 | TRBV4-3 | TGCGCCAGCAGCCGCGCACCCAATCAGGGAAACATTCAGTACTTC | CASSRAPNQGNIQYF
few | TRBD2 | TRBJ2-3 | TRBV27 | TGTGCCAGCAGTCCCGATAGGGACTACCACGAAGGGGTCTCAGATACGCAGTATTTT | CASSPDRDYHEGVSDTQYF
many | TRBD2 | TRBJ2-5 | TRBV5-1 | TGCGCCAGCAGCTTCACGGGACTAGAGGCCGAGACCCAGTACTTC | CASSFTGLEAETQYF
. | TRBD1 | TRBJ1-1 | TRBV11-1 | TGTGCCAGCAGTGAGGACAGGGAGCTATTGGTTACTGAAGCTTTCTTT | CASSEDRELLVTEAFF